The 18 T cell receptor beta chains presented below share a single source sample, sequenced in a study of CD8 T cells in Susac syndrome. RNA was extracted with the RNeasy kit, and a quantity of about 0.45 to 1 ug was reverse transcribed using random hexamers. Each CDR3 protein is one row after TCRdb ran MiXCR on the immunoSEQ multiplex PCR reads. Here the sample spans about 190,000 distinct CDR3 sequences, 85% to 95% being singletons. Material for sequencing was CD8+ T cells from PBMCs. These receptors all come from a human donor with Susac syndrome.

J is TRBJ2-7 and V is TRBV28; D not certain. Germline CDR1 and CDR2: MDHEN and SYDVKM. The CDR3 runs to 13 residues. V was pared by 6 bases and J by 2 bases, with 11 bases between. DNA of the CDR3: TGTGCCAGCAGCTTAAACAGAGCCTACGAGCAGTACTTC. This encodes CASSLNRAYEQYF.

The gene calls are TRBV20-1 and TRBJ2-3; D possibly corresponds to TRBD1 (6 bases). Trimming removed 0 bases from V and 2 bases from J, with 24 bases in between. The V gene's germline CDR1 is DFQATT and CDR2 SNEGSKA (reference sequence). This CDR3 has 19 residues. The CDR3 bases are TGCAGTGCTAGAGATGATCCGACGAGGACAGCTTTCCTCACAGATACGCAGTATTTT. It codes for CSARDDPTRTAFLTDTQYF.

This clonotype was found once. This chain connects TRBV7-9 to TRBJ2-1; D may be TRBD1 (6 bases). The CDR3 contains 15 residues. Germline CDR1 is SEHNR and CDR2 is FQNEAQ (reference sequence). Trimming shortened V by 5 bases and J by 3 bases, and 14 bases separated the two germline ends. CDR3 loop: CASSVRGQSYNEQFF. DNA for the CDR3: TGTGCCAGCAGCGTCCGCGGACAGAGCTACAATGAGCAGTTCTTC.

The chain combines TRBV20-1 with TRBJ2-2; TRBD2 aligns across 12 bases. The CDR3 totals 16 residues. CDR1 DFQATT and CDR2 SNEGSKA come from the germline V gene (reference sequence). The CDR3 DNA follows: TGCAGGGATACGGGACTAGCGGGCTTTCGGACCGGGGAGCTGTTTTTT. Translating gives CRDTGLAGFRTGELFF.

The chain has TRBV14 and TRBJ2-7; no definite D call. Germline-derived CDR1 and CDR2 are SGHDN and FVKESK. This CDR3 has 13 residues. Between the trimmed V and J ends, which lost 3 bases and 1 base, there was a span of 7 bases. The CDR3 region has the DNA TGTGCCAGCAGCCATCTGAATTCCTACGAGCAGTACTTC. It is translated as CASSHLNSYEQYF. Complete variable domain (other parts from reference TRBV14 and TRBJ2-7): EAGVTQFPSHSVIEKGQTVTLRCDPISGHDNLYWYRRVMGKEIKFLLHFVKESKQDESGMPNNRFLAERTGGTYSTLKVQPAELEDSGVYFCASSHLNSYEQYFGPGTRLTVT.

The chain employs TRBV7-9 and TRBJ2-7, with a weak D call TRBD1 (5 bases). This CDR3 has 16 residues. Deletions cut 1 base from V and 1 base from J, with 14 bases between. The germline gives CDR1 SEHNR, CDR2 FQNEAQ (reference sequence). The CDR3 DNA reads TGTGCCAGCAGCTTAGTATTGGGGCTCTTATCCTACGAGCAGTACTTC. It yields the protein CASSLVLGLLSYEQYF.

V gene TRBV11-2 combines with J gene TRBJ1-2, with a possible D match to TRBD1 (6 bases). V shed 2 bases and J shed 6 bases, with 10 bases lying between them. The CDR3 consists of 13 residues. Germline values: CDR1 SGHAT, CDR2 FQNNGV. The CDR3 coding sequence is TGTGCCAGCAGCTTACAACAGGGTAATGGCTACACCTTC. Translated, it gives CASSLQQGNGYTF.

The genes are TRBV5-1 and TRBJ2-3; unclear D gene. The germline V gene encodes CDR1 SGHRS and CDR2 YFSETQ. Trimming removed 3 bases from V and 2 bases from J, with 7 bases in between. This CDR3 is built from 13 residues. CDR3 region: CASSYHHTDTQYF. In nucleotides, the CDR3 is TGCGCCAGCAGCTATCATCACACAGATACGCAGTATTTT.

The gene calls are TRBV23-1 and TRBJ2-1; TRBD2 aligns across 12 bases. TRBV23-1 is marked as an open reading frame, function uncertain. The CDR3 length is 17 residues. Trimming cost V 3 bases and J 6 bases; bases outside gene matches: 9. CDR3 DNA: TGCGCCAGCAGTCACCACCGGACTAGCGGGATTGGCAATGAGCAGTTCTTC. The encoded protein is CASSHHRTSGIGNEQFF.

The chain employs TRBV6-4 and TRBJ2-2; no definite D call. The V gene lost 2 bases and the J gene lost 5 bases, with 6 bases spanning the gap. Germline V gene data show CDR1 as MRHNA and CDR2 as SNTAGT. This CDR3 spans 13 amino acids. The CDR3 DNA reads TGTGCCAGCAGTGACGGGTTAACCGGGGAGCTGTTTTTT. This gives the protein CASSDGLTGELFF.

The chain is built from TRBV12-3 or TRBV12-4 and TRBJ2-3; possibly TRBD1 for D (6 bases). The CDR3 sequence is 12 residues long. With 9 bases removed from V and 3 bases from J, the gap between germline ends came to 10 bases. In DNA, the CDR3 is TGTGCCAGTTTGGGGGCTACAGATACGCAGTATTTT. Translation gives CASLGATDTQYF.

CDR3 residues: CAPIPGTGCSYNEQFF. The CDR3 region has the DNA TGTGCCCCCATCCCCGGGACAGGGTGCTCCTACAATGAGCAGTTCTTC. The chain links TRBV9 to TRBJ2-1; 9 bases align to TRBD1. V shed 10 bases, J shed 0 bases, and the junction held 11 bases outside the gene matches. Germline V gene sequence: CDR1 SGDLS, CDR2 YYNGEE. The CDR3 is 16 amino acids.

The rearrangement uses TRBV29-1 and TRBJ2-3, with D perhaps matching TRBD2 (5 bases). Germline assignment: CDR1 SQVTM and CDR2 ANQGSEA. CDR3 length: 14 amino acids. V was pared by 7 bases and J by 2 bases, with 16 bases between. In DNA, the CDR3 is TGCAGCGCGAGAAGTGGGGAGTACACAGATACGCAGTATTTT. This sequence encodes CSARSGEYTDTQYF.

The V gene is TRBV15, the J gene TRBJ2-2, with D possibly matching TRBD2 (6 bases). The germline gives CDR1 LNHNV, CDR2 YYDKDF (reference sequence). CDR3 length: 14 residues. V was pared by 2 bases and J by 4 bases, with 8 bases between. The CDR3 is CATSRRGGTGELFF. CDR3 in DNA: TGTGCCACCAGCAGAAGGGGAGGCACCGGGGAGCTGTTTTTT.

Here the CDR3 reads CASGLLAGYNEQFF. The CDR3 DNA reads TGTGCTAGTGGTTTGTTAGCGGGGTACAATGAGCAGTTCTTC. The chain links TRBV12-5 to TRBJ2-1, with 8 bases fitting TRBD2. Unmatched junction bases numbered 1, after V lost 2 bases and J lost 4 bases. The CDR3 length is 14 residues. CDR1 and CDR2 (germline): LGHNT, FRNRAP.

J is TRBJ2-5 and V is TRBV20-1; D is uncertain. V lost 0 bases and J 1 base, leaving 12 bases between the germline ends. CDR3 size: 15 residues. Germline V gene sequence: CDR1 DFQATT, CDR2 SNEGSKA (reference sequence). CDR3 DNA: TGCAGTGCTAGAGATTCTATAAGGTTCCAAGAGACCCAGTACTTC. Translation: CSARDSIRFQETQYF.

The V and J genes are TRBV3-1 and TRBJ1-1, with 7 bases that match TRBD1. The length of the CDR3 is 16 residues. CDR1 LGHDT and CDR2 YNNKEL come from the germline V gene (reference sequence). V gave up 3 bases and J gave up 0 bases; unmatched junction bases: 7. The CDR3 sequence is CASSHPMDRMNTEAFF. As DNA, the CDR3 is TGTGCCAGCAGCCATCCTATGGACAGGATGAACACTGAAGCTTTCTTT.

The CDR3 sequence: CASSYHGTGGVGNEKLFF. The DNA of the CDR3 is TGTGCCAGCAGTTACCATGGGACAGGGGGCGTCGGTAATGAAAAACTGTTTTTT. The chain employs TRBV6-5 and TRBJ1-4; TRBD1 agrees at 12 bases. Germline lookup yields CDR1 MNHEY and CDR2 SVGAGI. This CDR3 is 18 amino acids long. With 2 bases clipped from V and 4 bases from J, the junction kept 8 bases outside the gene matches.